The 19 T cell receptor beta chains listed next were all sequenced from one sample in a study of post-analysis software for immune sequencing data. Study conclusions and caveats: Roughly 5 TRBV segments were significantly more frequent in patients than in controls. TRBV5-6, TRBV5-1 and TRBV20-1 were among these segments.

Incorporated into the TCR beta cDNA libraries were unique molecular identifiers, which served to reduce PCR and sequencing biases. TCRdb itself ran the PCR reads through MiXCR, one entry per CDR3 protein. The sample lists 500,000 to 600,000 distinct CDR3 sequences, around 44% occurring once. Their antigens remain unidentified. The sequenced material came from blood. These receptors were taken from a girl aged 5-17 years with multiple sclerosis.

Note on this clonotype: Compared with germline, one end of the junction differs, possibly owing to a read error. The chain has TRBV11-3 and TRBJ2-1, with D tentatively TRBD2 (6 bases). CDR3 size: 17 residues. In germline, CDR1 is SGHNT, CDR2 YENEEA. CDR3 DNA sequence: TGTGCCAGTAGCTTAGATATGGCTAGCGCGACTAACAATGAGCAGTTCTTC. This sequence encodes CASSLDMASATNNEQFF.

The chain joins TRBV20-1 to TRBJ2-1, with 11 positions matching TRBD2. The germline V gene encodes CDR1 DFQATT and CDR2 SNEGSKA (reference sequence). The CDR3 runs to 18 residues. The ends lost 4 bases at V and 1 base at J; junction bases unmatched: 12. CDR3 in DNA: TGCAGTGCTACGGAACTAGCGGGAGCCGGGTGGTCCTACAATGAGCAGTTCTTC. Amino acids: CSATELAGAGWSYNEQFF.

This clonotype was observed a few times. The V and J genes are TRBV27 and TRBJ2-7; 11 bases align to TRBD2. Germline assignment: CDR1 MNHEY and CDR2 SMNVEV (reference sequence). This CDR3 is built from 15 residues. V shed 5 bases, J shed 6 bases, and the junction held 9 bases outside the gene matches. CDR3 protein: CASSLTSGTFREQYF. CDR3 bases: TGTGCCAGCAGTCTGACTAGCGGGACCTTTCGCGAGCAGTACTTC.

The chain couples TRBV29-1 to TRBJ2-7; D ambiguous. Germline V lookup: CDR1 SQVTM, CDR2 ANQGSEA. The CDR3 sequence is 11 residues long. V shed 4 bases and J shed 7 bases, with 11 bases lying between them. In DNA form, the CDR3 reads TGCAGCGTTGCCGGATCCCGTGAGCAGTACTTC. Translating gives CSVAGSREQYF.

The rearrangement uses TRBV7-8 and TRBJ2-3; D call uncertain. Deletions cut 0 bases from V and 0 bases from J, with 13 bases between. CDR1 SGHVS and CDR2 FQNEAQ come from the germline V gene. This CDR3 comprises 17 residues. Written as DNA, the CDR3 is TGTGCCAGCAGCTTAGCGTTTGCACCTCCTAGCACAGATACGCAGTATTTT. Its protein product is CASSLAFAPPSTDTQYF.

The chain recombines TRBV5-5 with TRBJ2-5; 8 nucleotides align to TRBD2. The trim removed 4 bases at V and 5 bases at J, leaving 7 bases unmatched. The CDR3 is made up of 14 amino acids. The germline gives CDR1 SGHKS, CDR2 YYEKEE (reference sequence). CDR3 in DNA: TGTGCCAGCAGCCGACCCGGGACTAGTGAGACCCAGTACTTC. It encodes CASSRPGTSETQYF.

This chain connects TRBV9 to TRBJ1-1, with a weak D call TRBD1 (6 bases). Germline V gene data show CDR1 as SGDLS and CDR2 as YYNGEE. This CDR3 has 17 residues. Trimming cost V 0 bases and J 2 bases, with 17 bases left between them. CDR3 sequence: CASSVVGDILGNTEAFF. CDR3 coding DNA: TGTGCCAGCAGCGTAGTCGGGGACATCTTGGGAAACACTGAAGCTTTCTTT.

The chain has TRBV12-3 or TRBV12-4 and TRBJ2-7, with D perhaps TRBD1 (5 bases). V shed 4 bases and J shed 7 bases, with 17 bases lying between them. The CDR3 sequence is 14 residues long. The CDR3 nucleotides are TGTGCCAGCAGTTCCCTGGGCAGGGCGGTGGAGCAGTACTTC. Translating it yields CASSSLGRAVEQYF.

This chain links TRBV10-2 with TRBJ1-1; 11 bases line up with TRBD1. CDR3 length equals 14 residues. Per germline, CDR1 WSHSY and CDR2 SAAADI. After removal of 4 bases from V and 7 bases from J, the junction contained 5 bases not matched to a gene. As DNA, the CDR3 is TGCGCCAGCAGTGTGGACAGGGGGCCTAGTGAAGCTTTCTTT. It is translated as CASSVDRGPSEAFF.

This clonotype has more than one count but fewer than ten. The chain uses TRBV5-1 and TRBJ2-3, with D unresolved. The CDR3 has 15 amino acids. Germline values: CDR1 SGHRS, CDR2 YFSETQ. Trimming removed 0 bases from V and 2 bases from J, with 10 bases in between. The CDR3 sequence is CASSLDGYHTDTQYF. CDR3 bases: TGCGCCAGCAGCTTGGACGGATATCACACAGATACGCAGTATTTT.

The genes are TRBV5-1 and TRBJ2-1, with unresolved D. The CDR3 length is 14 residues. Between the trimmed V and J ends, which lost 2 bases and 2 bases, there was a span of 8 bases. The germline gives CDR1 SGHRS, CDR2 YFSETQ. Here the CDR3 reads CASSLGPTYNEQFF. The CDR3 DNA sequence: TGCGCCAGCAGCTTAGGACCAACCTACAATGAGCAGTTCTTC.

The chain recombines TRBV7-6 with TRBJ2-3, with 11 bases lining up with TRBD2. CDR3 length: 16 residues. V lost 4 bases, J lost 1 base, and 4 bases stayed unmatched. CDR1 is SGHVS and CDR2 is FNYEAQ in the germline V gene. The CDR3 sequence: CASSSLAGGRTDTQYF. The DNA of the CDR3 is TGTGCCAGCAGCTCTTTAGCGGGAGGGCGCACAGATACGCAGTATTTT.

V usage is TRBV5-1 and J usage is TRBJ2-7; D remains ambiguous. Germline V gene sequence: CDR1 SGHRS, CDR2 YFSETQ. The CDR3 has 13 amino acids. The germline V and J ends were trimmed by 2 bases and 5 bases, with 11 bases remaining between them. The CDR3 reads CASSLSSADEQYF. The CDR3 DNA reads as TGCGCCAGCAGCTTATCGTCCGCCGACGAGCAGTACTTC.

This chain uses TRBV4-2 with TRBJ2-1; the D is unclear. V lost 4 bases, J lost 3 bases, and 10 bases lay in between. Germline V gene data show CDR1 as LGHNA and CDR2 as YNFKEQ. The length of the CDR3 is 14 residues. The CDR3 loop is CASSRSGNYNEQFF. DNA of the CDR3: TGTGCCAGCAGCCGATCTGGCAACTACAATGAGCAGTTCTTC.

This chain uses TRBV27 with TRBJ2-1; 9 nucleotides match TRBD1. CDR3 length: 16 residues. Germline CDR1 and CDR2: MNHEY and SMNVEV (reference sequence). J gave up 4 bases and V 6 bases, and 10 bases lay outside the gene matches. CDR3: CASRKPGTGRYNEQFF. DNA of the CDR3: TGTGCCAGCAGGAAACCCGGGACAGGGCGATACAATGAGCAGTTCTTC.

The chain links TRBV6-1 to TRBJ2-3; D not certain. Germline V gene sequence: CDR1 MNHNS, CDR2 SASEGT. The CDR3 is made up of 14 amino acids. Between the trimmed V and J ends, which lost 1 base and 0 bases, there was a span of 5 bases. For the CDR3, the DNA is TGTGCCAGCAGTGAAGGTCGGAGCACAGATACGCAGTATTTT. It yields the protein CASSEGRSTDTQYF.

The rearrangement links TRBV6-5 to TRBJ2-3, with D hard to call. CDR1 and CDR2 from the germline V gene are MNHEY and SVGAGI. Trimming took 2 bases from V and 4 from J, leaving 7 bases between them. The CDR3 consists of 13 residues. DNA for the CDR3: TGTGCCAGCAGTTACGACCGGCCAGATACGCAGTATTTT. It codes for CASSYDRPDTQYF.

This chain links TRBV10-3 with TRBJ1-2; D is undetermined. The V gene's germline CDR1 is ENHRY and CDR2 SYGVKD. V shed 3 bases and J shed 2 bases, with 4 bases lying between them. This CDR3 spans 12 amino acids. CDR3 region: CAISDRNYGYTF. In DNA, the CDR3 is TGTGCCATCAGTGACAGAAACTATGGCTACACCTTC.

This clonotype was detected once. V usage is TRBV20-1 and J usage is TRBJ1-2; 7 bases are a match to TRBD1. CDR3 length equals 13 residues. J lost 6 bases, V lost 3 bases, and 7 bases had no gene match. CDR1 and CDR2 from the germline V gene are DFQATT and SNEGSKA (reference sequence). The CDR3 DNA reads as TGCAGTGCTAGCCATGGGACAGCCCATGGCTACACCTTC. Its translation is CSASHGTAHGYTF.